The clone carrying this TCR beta chain was observed a handful of times. The record originates from a study of patients and donors after allogeneic stem cell transplantation. MiXCR was run by TCRdb on the RT-PCR reads, yielding one entry per CDR3 protein. The table lists hundreds of thousands of distinct CDR3 sequences, 16% of them singletons. This TCR derives from a human donor who was either an allogeneic HSCT recipient or a stem cell or donor lymphocyte infusion donor (not recorded which). It is not recorded whose cells these are; they may come from a transplant donor. The sequenced sample consisted of blood, either unsorted or a sorted T cell fraction (not recorded which).

The CDR3 sequence: CASSPRTGNTGELFF. The CDR3 region has the DNA TGTGCCAGCAGCCCCCGGACAGGGAACACCGGGGAGCTGTTTTTT. The rearrangement links TRBV7-2 to TRBJ2-2; 7 nucleotides line up with TRBD1. Germline CDR1 and CDR2: SGHTA and FQGNSA. V lost 5 bases and J lost 1; bases outside the gene matches: 4. CDR3 size: 15 residues. Drawing the rest from reference TRBV7-2 and TRBJ2-2, the complete variable domain is GAGVSQSPSNKVTEKGKDVELRCDPISGHTALYWYRQSLGQGLEFLIYFQGNSAPDKSGLPSDRFSAERTGGSVSTLTIQRTQQEDSAVYLCASSPRTGNTGELFFGEGSRLTVL.